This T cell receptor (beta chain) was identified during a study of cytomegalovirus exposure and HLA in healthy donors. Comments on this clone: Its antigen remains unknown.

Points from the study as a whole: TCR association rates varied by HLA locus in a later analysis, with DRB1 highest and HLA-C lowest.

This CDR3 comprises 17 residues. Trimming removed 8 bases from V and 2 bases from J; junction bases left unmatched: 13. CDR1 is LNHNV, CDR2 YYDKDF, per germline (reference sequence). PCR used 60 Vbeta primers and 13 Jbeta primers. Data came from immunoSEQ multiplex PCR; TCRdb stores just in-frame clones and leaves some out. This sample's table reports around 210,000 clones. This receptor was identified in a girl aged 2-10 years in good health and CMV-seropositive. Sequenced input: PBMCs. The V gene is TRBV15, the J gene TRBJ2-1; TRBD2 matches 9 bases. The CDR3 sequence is CATGGASGVLPYNEQFF. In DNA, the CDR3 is TGTGCCACCGGAGGGGCTAGCGGGGTGCTCCCCTACAATGAGCAGTTCTTC.